One and the same sample provided the 26 T cell receptor beta chains below, sequenced in a study of shared clonotypes between healthy human individuals. Data came from immunoSEQ multiplex PCR; TCRdb stores just in-frame clones and leaves some out. Of more than 2,000,000 clones in the sample, roughly 92% were seen once. The sequenced material came from naive CD4+ T cells sorted from blood. Stated subset: CD45RA+ positively selected. Receptors were obtained from a man in his late teens or twenties in good health.

This clone has a handful of counts. This sequence joins TRBV28 and TRBJ1-6, with a tentative D call TRBD1 (5 bases). Germline V gene sequence: CDR1 MDHEN, CDR2 SYDVKM. The CDR3 spans 13 residues. Trimming removed 9 bases at V and 12 bases at J, with 18 bases between. The DNA for the CDR3 is TGTGCCAGTCTTCCCGGGGGTATGGGACCCCTCCACTTT. It is translated as CASLPGGMGPLHF.

V is TRBV20-1 and J is TRBJ2-7; no firm D call. The CDR3 spans 11 residues. Trimming removed 0 bases from V and 6 bases from J, with 6 bases in between. The germline V gene has CDR1 DFQATT and CDR2 SNEGSKA (reference sequence). This CDR3 reads CSARDHIEQYF. CDR3 nucleotides: TGCAGTGCTAGAGATCACATCGAGCAGTACTTC.

This chain links TRBV5-1 with TRBJ1-4; tentatively, D is TRBD1 (6 bases). CDR3 length equals 18 residues. The V and J ends lost 4 bases and 6 bases respectively, with 25 bases between them. Germline V gene lookup returns CDR1 SGHRS and CDR2 YFSETQ. The DNA for the CDR3 is TGCGCCAGCAGCACCGAGCCTTTCGAAGGGGGAGCCTATGAAAAACTGTTTTTT. Protein: CASSTEPFEGGAYEKLFF.

This clone came up a few times. The chain employs TRBV30 and TRBJ2-7; a possible D gene is TRBD1 (5 bases). The length of the CDR3 is 15 residues. Germline lookup yields CDR1 GTSNPN and CDR2 SVGIG (reference sequence). V lost 0 bases and J 4 bases, leaving 16 bases between the germline ends. Written as DNA, the CDR3 is TGTGCCTGGAGTGTAGGGGCTGCTGCTTTTTACGAGCAGTACTTC. Amino acids: CAWSVGAAAFYEQYF.

This clone was counted a few times. Other DNA sequences from this sample encode an identical CDR3 as well. This chain joins TRBV7-2 and TRBJ1-5, with no clear D. Per the germline V gene, CDR1 is SGHTA and CDR2 is FQGNSA. The CDR3 length is 15 residues. The germline V and J ends were trimmed by 1 base and 0 bases, with 7 bases remaining between them. CDR3 amino acids: CASSLVGYSNQPQHF. CDR3 in DNA: TGTGCCAGCAGCTTAGTAGGGTATAGCAATCAGCCCCAGCATTTT.

This chain joins TRBV10-1 and TRBJ2-7; tentatively, D is TRBD1 or TRBD2 (6 bases each). The V gene's germline CDR1 is WNHNN and CDR2 SYGVQD (reference sequence). This CDR3 contains 14 residues. V was cut by 4 bases and J by 2 bases, with 12 bases left in between. The CDR3 DNA is TGCGCCAGCAGTGGGGGGGCTGGTGCCTACGAGCAGTACTTC. Residues: CASSGGAGAYEQYF.

The chain couples TRBV7-9 to TRBJ2-7, with 15 bases that match TRBD2. The CDR3 is 14 residues long. With 6 bases clipped from V and 6 bases from J, the junction kept 3 bases outside the gene matches. Germline V gene data show CDR1 as SEHNR and CDR2 as FQNEAQ (reference sequence). Written as DNA, the CDR3 is TGTGCCAGCAGGCGGACTAGCGGGAGGGGCGAGCAGTACTTC. As protein: CASRRTSGRGEQYF.

With respect to this clone: The same CDR3 can be traced to other DNA sequences in this sample. V is TRBV29-1 and J is TRBJ1-1; D gene unclear. The CDR3 runs 13 residues. Germline lookup yields CDR1 SQVTM and CDR2 ANQGSEA. V was trimmed by 4 bases and J by 0 bases, leaving 9 bases between them. The CDR3 here is CSVVGRMNTEAFF. DNA for the CDR3: TGCAGCGTTGTCGGACGGATGAACACTGAAGCTTTCTTT.

The chain employs TRBV28 and TRBJ2-7, with TRBD1 identical over 11 bases. The V segment lost 6 bases and the J segment 1 base; nucleotides outside the gene matches: 8. The CDR3 covers 16 residues. The germline gives CDR1 MDHEN, CDR2 SYDVKM. As DNA, the CDR3 is TGTGCCAGCAGATCCGGGACAGGGGGGTTTTCCTACGAGCAGTACTTC. Its translation: CASRSGTGGFSYEQYF.

In this sample, this clone turned up once. V is TRBV27 and J is TRBJ2-7, with a possible D match to TRBD1 (5 bases). With 7 bases removed from V and 0 bases from J, the gap between germline ends came to 13 bases. The CDR3 runs to 14 residues. Per germline, CDR1 MNHEY and CDR2 SMNVEV (reference sequence). CDR3 DNA sequence: TGTGCCAGCACCAACAGGTACCCCTCCTACGAGCAGTACTTC. It specifies CASTNRYPSYEQYF.

The DNA for the CDR3 is TGTGCCAGCAGCTTGGATATCGATGGCTACACCTTC. Its translation: CASSLDIDGYTF. V usage is TRBV5-5 and J usage is TRBJ1-2; D unclear. V shed 0 bases and J shed 6 bases, with 6 bases lying between them. The germline CDR1 and CDR2 sequences are SGHKS and YYEKEE (reference sequence). CDR3 length: 12 residues.

The chain joins TRBV25-1 to TRBJ2-5, with TRBD2 matching over 11 bases. This CDR3 comprises 16 residues. V dropped 1 base and J dropped 5; count of bases not matched to a gene: 6. Germline V gives CDR1 MGHDK, CDR2 SYGVNS. The CDR3 loop is CASSEWLAGGWETQYF. The CDR3, as DNA: TGTGCCAGCAGTGAATGGCTAGCGGGGGGCTGGGAGACCCAGTACTTC. The complete variable domain, with remaining parts taken from reference TRBV25-1 and TRBJ2-5, reads EADIYQTPRYLVIGTGKKITLECSQTMGHDKMYWYQQDPGMELHLIHYSYGVNSTEKGDLSSESTVSRIRTEHFPLTLESARPSHTSQYLCASSEWLAGGWETQYFGPGTRLLVL.

The chain joins TRBV5-8 to TRBJ2-7; D is possibly TRBD1 (5 bases). The V gene lost 4 bases and the J gene lost 7 bases, with 12 bases spanning the gap. This CDR3 has 12 amino acids. The germline V gene has CDR1 SGHTS and CDR2 YDEGEE. CDR3 amino acids: CASSIRVGEQYF. The DNA for the CDR3 is TGTGCCAGCAGCATCAGGGTTGGAGAGCAGTACTTC.

The chain links TRBV6-5 to TRBJ2-5; tentatively, D is TRBD2 (5 bases). This CDR3 has 13 amino acids. Per germline, CDR1 MNHEY and CDR2 SVGAGI. The V gene lost 2 bases and the J gene lost 2 bases, with 6 bases spanning the gap. CDR3 sequence: CASSYRDQETQYF. The CDR3 DNA is TGTGCCAGCAGTTACCGGGATCAAGAGACCCAGTACTTC.

The chain combines TRBV30 with TRBJ2-3; perhaps TRBD2 as D (6 bases). In germline, CDR1 is GTSNPN, CDR2 SVGIG (reference sequence). The CDR3 is made up of 14 amino acids. Trimming removed 0 bases at V and 2 bases at J, with 9 bases between. The CDR3 sequence is CAWSVVAATDTQYF. In DNA form, the CDR3 reads TGTGCCTGGAGTGTGGTAGCGGCCACAGATACGCAGTATTTT.

The J gene is TRBJ2-5, the V gene TRBV7-2; D might be TRBD1 (6 bases). The CDR3 is made up of 13 amino acids. The V gene's germline CDR1 is SGHTA and CDR2 FQGNSA. The germline V and J ends were trimmed by 2 bases and 5 bases, with 9 bases remaining between them. The CDR3 sequence is CASSLQGSETQYF. In DNA, the CDR3 is TGTGCCAGCAGCTTACAGGGGAGTGAGACCCAGTACTTC. The full variable domain, rest sourced from reference TRBV7-2 and TRBJ2-5, is GAGVSQSPSNKVTEKGKDVELRCDPISGHTALYWYRQSLGQGLEFLIYFQGNSAPDKSGLPSDRFSAERTGGSVSTLTIQRTQQEDSAVYLCASSLQGSETQYFGPGTRLLVL.

This chain connects TRBV6-5 to TRBJ2-7; the match to TRBD2 covers 7 bases. CDR1 and CDR2 (germline): MNHEY, SVGAGI. The length of the CDR3 is 16 residues. With 4 bases clipped from V and 0 bases from J, the junction kept 9 bases outside the gene matches. CDR3 sequence reads: CASSWGRTGGSYEQYF. In DNA, the CDR3 is TGTGCCAGCAGTTGGGGAAGGACGGGAGGCTCCTACGAGCAGTACTTC.

Details on this clone: Additional DNA sequences in this sample encode the identical CDR3. The J gene is TRBJ2-7, the V gene TRBV5-1, with D possibly TRBD1 on 5 matching bases. Germline V gives CDR1 SGHRS, CDR2 YFSETQ. V lost 1 base, J lost 2 bases, and 10 bases lay in between. This CDR3 spans 14 amino acids. CDR3 protein: CASSLTGGPYEQYF. The CDR3, as DNA: TGCGCCAGCAGCTTGACAGGCGGCCCCTACGAGCAGTACTTC.

The chain has TRBV11-3 and TRBJ2-7; D could derive from TRBD1 or TRBD2 (5 bases each). Trimming left V 5 bases short and J 5 bases short, with 19 bases between. Germline V gene sequence: CDR1 SGHNT, CDR2 YENEEA. The CDR3 totals 15 residues. CDR3 in amino acids: CASSLGSGPQDEQYF. The CDR3 region has the DNA TGTGCCAGCAGCCTAGGGAGTGGGCCACAGGACGAGCAGTACTTC.

The chain has TRBV5-1 and TRBJ2-5, with TRBD2 matching 7 bases. The germline V gene encodes CDR1 SGHRS and CDR2 YFSETQ. J gave up 4 bases and V 1 base, and 4 bases lay outside the gene matches. The CDR3 has 14 residues. For the CDR3, the DNA is TGCGCCAGCAGCTTGTCTAGCGGAGGAGAGACCCAGTACTTC. It codes for CASSLSSGGETQYF.

The chain links TRBV12-2 to TRBJ2-1; no check of the table's D call, TRBD2, against the DNA was made. TRBV12-2 is deemed a pseudogene. The CDR3 runs to 16 residues. Written as DNA, the CDR3 is TGTGCAAGTCGCTTTTCCCTAGGGAGGGCCGTCAATGAGCAGTTCTTC. Translating it yields CASRFSLGRAVNEQFF.

This sequence joins TRBV7-2 and TRBJ1-1, with D tentatively TRBD1 (6 bases). This CDR3 has 15 residues. Germline V lookup: CDR1 SGHTA, CDR2 FQGNSA. Trimming pared 1 base from V and 5 bases from J, leaving 14 bases between. DNA of the CDR3: TGTGCCAGCAGCTTAGATCGGGGGGCGTGGACTGAAGCTTTCTTT. Residues: CASSLDRGAWTEAFF. Full variable domain (outside the CDR3, taken from reference TRBV7-2 and TRBJ1-1): GAGVSQSPSNKVTEKGKDVELRCDPISGHTALYWYRQSLGQGLEFLIYFQGNSAPDKSGLPSDRFSAERTGGSVSTLTIQRTQQEDSAVYLCASSLDRGAWTEAFFGQGTRLTVV.

This clone has a single count. The chain links TRBV7-8 to TRBJ2-1; 9 bases match TRBD2. Germline CDR1 SGHVS, CDR2 FQNEAQ. The junction had 10 bases not matched to a gene; V was cut back by 7 bases and J by 3 bases. The CDR3 loop spans 16 amino acids. The CDR3 bases are TGTGCCAGCACCCTTTTTAGCGGGGGAGGCTACAATGAGCAGTTCTTC. Residues: CASTLFSGGGYNEQFF.

The genes are TRBV7-8 and TRBJ1-2; 8 bases are shared with TRBD1. The CDR3 loop spans 18 amino acids. Trimming cost V 1 base and J 8 bases; bases outside gene matches: 18. Per germline, CDR1 SGHVS and CDR2 FQNEAQ. CDR3 nucleotides: TGTGCCAGCAGCTTAGTTGGGGCCGACAGGGGCAGAATGGGAGGCTACACCTTC. Translation gives CASSLVGADRGRMGGYTF.

The V and J genes are TRBV7-2 and TRBJ2-7, with 8 positions matching TRBD1. Losses at the gene ends were 5 bases for V and 5 bases for J; bases not matched to a gene: 8. The CDR3 runs 14 residues. The V gene's germline CDR1 is SGHTA and CDR2 FQGNSA. The CDR3: CASSTRTGKNEQYF. CDR3 coding DNA: TGTGCCAGCAGCACGCGGACAGGGAAGAACGAGCAGTACTTC.

V and J are TRBV30 and TRBJ2-5; 8 nucleotides agree with TRBD1. CDR1 GTSNPN and CDR2 SVGIG come from the germline V gene (reference sequence). V trimming: 5 bases; J trimming: 7 bases; junction bases outside the gene matches: 15. This CDR3 is 15 amino acids long. CDR3: CAWAVGQAKSGTQYF. The CDR3 nucleotides read TGTGCCTGGGCGGTGGGACAGGCAAAATCGGGGACCCAGTACTTC.